These T cell receptor beta chains were read from a single sample in a study of T-cell reconstitution after alpha-beta-depleted transplantation in children. MiXCR, applied by TCRdb to the PCR reads, yields one record per CDR3 protein. In the table there are roughly 500,000 distinct CDR3 sequences, about 18% of which are singletons. The starting material was PBMCs from the stem cell graft donor, obtained from the stem cell graft. All receptors derive from a human donor who donated a stem cell graft to a child with acute lymphoblastic leukemia. CDR3s include the opening cysteine and the closing phenylalanine or tryptophan. A D gene is named only where the DNA matches it firmly. Expanded clones get a size class; other rows say once, few or many, or leave the size out.

v_gene,abundance,len,d_gene,j_gene,CDR3nt,CDR3aa
TRBV5-1,.,18,TRBD1,TRBJ1-2,TGCGCCAGCAGTTCTCTGTTAAGGGGGCAGGCTGATAACTATGGCTACACCTTC,CASSSLLRGQADNYGYTF
TRBV18,few,16,TRBD2,TRBJ2-7,TGTGCCAGCTCACCACCGGGACTAGCGGGAAGGGGCGAGCAGTACTTC,CASSPPGLAGRGEQYF
TRBV20-1,.,19,TRBD2,TRBJ2-1,TGCAGTGCTAGAGATTTGGGGTTAAGAGCGGGAGCTTCCTACAATGAGCAGTTCTTC,CSARDLGLRAGASYNEQFF
TRBV5-1,many,12,.,TRBJ2-5,TGCGCCAGCACAGGAGCCCAAGAGACCCAGTACTTC,CASTGAQETQYF
TRBV5-1,.,15,TRBD2,TRBJ2-7,TGCGCCAGCAGCTTGGAACTAGCGGGAGAGTACGAGCAGTACTTC,CASSLELAGEYEQYF
TRBV5-1,.,15,.,TRBJ2-2,TGCGCCAGCAGCCGGGACGGCACGAACACCGGGGAGCTGTTTTTT,CASSRDGTNTGELFF
TRBV20-1,.,16,.,TRBJ2-3,TGCAGTGCTAGAGATCGCGGTGGCCCTAGCTCAGATACGCAGTATTTT,CSARDRGGPSSDTQYF
TRBV3-1,.,15,TRBD2,TRBJ2-1,TGTGCCAGCAGCCAAGATCGACTAGCGGGAGGTGAGCAGTTCTTC,CASSQDRLAGGEQFF
TRBV5-6,many,15,TRBD2,TRBJ2-7,TGTGCCAGCAGCTTGGGTCTAGCGGGGGGCTACGAGCAGTACTTC,CASSLGLAGGYEQYF
TRBV5-1,few,14,.,TRBJ1-1,TGCGCCAGCAGCTTGTTGGACGGGTTCACTGAAGCTTTCTTT,CASSLLDGFTEAFF
TRBV4-1,.,16,.,TRBJ1-1,TGCGCCAGCAGTCGAAGCCCCCTATCCATGAACACTGAAGCTTTCTTT,CASSRSPLSMNTEAFF
TRBV7-3,many,14,.,TRBJ2-1,TGTGCCAGCAGTTCCTTAGGCTCCTACAATGAGCAGTTCTTC,CASSSLGSYNEQFF
TRBV10-3,.,16,TRBD2,TRBJ2-1,TGTGCCATCACCGCTGGTACTAGCGGAGACTACAATGAGCAGTTCTTC,CAITAGTSGDYNEQFF
TRBV7-2,.,14,.,TRBJ2-3,TGTGCCAGCAGCTTGATGATGCGCACAGATACGCAGTATTTT,CASSLMMRTDTQYF
TRBV27,few,14,TRBD1,TRBJ1-3,TGTGCCAGCAGCGGACAGGGTTCTGGAAACACCATATATTTT,CASSGQGSGNTIYF
TRBV29-1,few,16,TRBD2,TRBJ2-2,TGCAGCGTATCGGGACTAGCGGGAGGAGTAGCCGGGGAGCTGTTTTTT,CSVSGLAGGVAGELFF
TRBV24-1,.,16,TRBD1,TRBJ2-1,TGTGCCACCAGTGATTTGGAGCAGGGGGATAATGATGAGCAGTTCTTC,CATSDLEQGDNDEQFF
TRBV5-1,.,14,.,TRBJ2-5,TGCGCCAGCAGCAGCACCAATTACCAAGAGACCCAGTACTTC,CASSSTNYQETQYF
TRBV7-9,few,16,TRBD1,TRBJ2-2,TGTGCCAGCAGCTCCACAGGGGGTCCGGACACCGGGGAGCTGTTTTTT,CASSSTGGPDTGELFF
TRBV3-1,.,13,.,TRBJ2-1,TGTGCCAGCAGCCCCGGTGGCGGGAATGAGCAGTTCTTC,CASSPGGGNEQFF
TRBV4-1,many,16,.,TRBJ1-1,TGCGCCAGCAGCCAAGATGGCGGCAGCTCGAACACTGAAGCTTTCTTT,CASSQDGGSSNTEAFF
TRBV6-2/TRBV6-3,few,12,.,TRBJ2-7,TGTGCCAGCCAACTCGGCGCCTACGAGCAGTACTTC,CASQLGAYEQYF
TRBV5-5,.,15,TRBD2,TRBJ2-5,TGTGCCAGCAGCCCCTGGACTAGCGGCAATAGGTCCCAGTACTTC,CASSPWTSGNRSQYF
TRBV14,.,16,.,TRBJ1-1,TGTGCCAGCAGCTCCGCGCGTCCGCTCATGAACACTGAAGCTTTCTTT,CASSSARPLMNTEAFF
TRBV7-6,.,18,.,TRBJ2-6,TGTGCCAGCAGCTTAGCTCAGGGCTGGAGCTCTGGGGCCAACGTCCTGACTTTC,CASSLAQGWSSGANVLTF
TRBV7-2,.,15,.,TRBJ2-1,TGTGCCAGCAGCTACTACAGGGCTGACCTCAATGAGCAGTTCTTC,CASSYYRADLNEQFF
TRBV11-2,few,16,TRBD2,TRBJ2-2,TGTGCCAGCAGCTTCCCACTAGCGGGAGTGGCGGGGGAGCTGTTTTTT,CASSFPLAGVAGELFF
TRBV5-1,few,15,.,TRBJ1-1,TGCGCCAGCAGCTTGGCTGTGGGCCGGAACACTGAAGCTTTCTTT,CASSLAVGRNTEAFF
TRBV6-5,few,15,TRBD1,TRBJ1-1,TGTGCCAGCAGTTCACCGGGACAGCCGAACACTGAAGCTTTCTTT,CASSSPGQPNTEAFF
TRBV5-1,few,15,.,TRBJ2-1,TGCGCCAGCAGCTTAATGGTGGCCTATCGTGATGAGCAGTTCTTC,CASSLMVAYRDEQFF
TRBV20-1,few,13,.,TRBJ1-5,TGCAGTGCTAGGGGTAGCGGCAATCAGCCCCAGCATTTT,CSARGSGNQPQHF
TRBV6-2/TRBV6-3,many,15,.,TRBJ2-6,TGTGCCAGCAGCCGAGACAGCTCTGGGGCCAACGTCCTGACTTTC,CASSRDSSGANVLTF
TRBV18,.,12,.,TRBJ1-5,TGTGCCAGCTCACCATCGGCCCAGCCCCAGCATTTT,CASSPSAQPQHF
TRBV5-6,few,18,TRBD2,TRBJ2-3,TGTGCCAGCAGTCGTCCGGGACTAGCGGGAGGAAGCACAGATACGCAGTATTTT,CASSRPGLAGGSTDTQYF
TRBV5-1,few,15,TRBD1,TRBJ2-1,TGCGCCAGCTCTACAGGACAGGGATGGGACAATGAGCAGTTCTTC,CASSTGQGWDNEQFF
TRBV7-8,.,11,.,TRBJ1-1,TGTGCCAGCAGCTTGGGGGGTCGAGCTTTCTTT,CASSLGGRAFF
TRBV20-1,.,16,.,TRBJ2-7,TGCAGTGCTAGGGGCCGCGAGACGGTGAGCTCCTACGAGCAGTACTTC,CSARGRETVSSYEQYF
TRBV27,few,14,.,TRBJ2-7,TGTGCCAGCAGTTTATCGGCCAGCAGCTACGAGCAGTACTTC,CASSLSASSYEQYF
TRBV4-1,few,15,.,TRBJ1-1,TGCGCCAGCAGCCAAGACAGGACGTTGAACACTGAAGCTTTCTTT,CASSQDRTLNTEAFF
TRBV27,many,13,.,TRBJ1-1,TGTGCCAGCAGTTTATGGGGGAACACTGAAGCTTTCTTT,CASSLWGNTEAFF
TRBV7-9,few,15,.,TRBJ2-1,TGTGCCAGCAGCTTAGGCCTAGCGAGGGAGGATGAGCAGTTCTTC,CASSLGLAREDEQFF
TRBV29-1,.,17,.,TRBJ2-1,TGCAGCGTTGAAGACTACAGGGGGGGCGGGCCCTACAATGAGCAGTTCTTC,CSVEDYRGGGPYNEQFF